This entry lists 30 T cell receptor beta chains sequenced from one sample in a study of blood T cell repertoires in COVID-19. Assay: immunoSEQ multiplex PCR; the TCRdb copy retains only in-frame clones and omits some. Of some 200,000 clones in the sample, 70% to 85% were seen once. The sequenced sample consisted of peripheral blood. The receptors derive from a man in his fifties or sixties with active or convalescent COVID-19.

The chain has TRBV25-1 and TRBJ2-7; possibly TRBD2 for D (5 bases). Germline V gene lookup returns CDR1 MGHDK and CDR2 SYGVNS. Trimming cost V 4 bases and J 3 bases, with 13 bases left between them. This CDR3 is 14 amino acids long. The CDR3 nucleotides read TGTGCCAGCAGTGTACGATCGAGCGGCTACGAGCAGTACTTC. It codes for CASSVRSSGYEQYF.

In its sample, this clone was seen many times. The chain links TRBV2 to TRBJ2-7; 9 positions match TRBD2. CDR1 is SNHLY and CDR2 is FYNNEI in the germline V gene. The CDR3 runs 14 residues. V was pared by 4 bases and J by 5 bases, with 6 bases of the junction left unmatched. CDR3 DNA: TGTGCCAGCAGTGTCACTAGCGGGCCCAACGAGCAGTACTTC. Translating it yields CASSVTSGPNEQYF.

The chain employs TRBV30 and TRBJ1-4; perhaps TRBD1 as D (6 bases). CDR3 length: 13 residues. The V end lost 3 bases, the J end lost 7 bases, and 12 bases lay between the germline ends. CDR1 and CDR2 (germline): GTSNPN, SVGIG (reference sequence). This CDR3 reads CAWSRGGGEKLFF. In DNA, the CDR3 is TGTGCCTGGAGCAGGGGCGGTGGTGAAAAACTGTTTTTT.

The V gene is TRBV4-3, the J gene TRBJ2-7; maybe TRBD1 (7 bases). From germline, CDR1 is LGHNA and CDR2 YSLEER. CDR3 length: 15 amino acids. Trimming removed 0 bases at V and 5 bases at J, with 14 bases between. In nucleotides, the CDR3 is TGCGCCAGCAGCCAAGACGCAGGGGGGCGAAACGAGCAGTACTTC. Translation gives CASSQDAGGRNEQYF.

The rearrangement links TRBV5-1 to TRBJ1-6; D uncertain. Per germline, CDR1 SGHRS and CDR2 YFSETQ. With 0 bases removed from V and 4 bases from J, the gap between germline ends came to 5 bases. This CDR3 is built from 14 residues. CDR3 DNA: TGCGCCAGCAGCTTGGCGGGGTATAATTCACCCCTCCACTTT. Residues: CASSLAGYNSPLHF. Complete variable domain (other parts from reference TRBV5-1 and TRBJ1-6): KAGVTQTPRYLIKTRGQQVTLSCSPISGHRSVSWYQQTPGQGLQFLFEYFSETQRNKGNFPGRFSGRQFSNSRSEMNVSTLELGDSALYLCASSLAGYNSPLHFGNGTRLTVT.

The V gene is TRBV11-3, the J gene TRBJ2-6, with D perhaps TRBD1 (6 bases). The CDR3 runs 16 residues. CDR1 is SGHNT, CDR2 YENEEA, per germline. The germline V and J ends were trimmed by 4 bases and 4 bases, with 14 bases remaining between them. CDR3 protein: CASSWGEGVGANVLTF. The DNA of the CDR3 is TGTGCCAGCAGCTGGGGCGAGGGGGTCGGGGCCAACGTCCTGACTTTC.

V and J are TRBV19 and TRBJ1-5; D uncertain. Trimming pared 1 base from V and 7 bases from J, leaving 11 bases between. Germline V gene lookup returns CDR1 LNHDA and CDR2 SQIVND (reference sequence). The CDR3 runs 14 residues. For the CDR3, the DNA is TGTGCCAGTAGTATAGCTGAACAGCCGCAGCCCCAGCATTTT. This translates into CASSIAEQPQPQHF.

The chain is built from TRBV14 and TRBJ1-6; 11 nucleotides agree with TRBD1. Germline CDR1 and CDR2: SGHDN and FVKESK. CDR3 length: 16 residues. The trim removed 4 bases at V and 8 bases at J, leaving 7 bases unmatched. The CDR3 here is CASSPSWDRGDSPLHF. DNA for the CDR3: TGTGCCAGCAGCCCTTCATGGGACAGGGGGGATTCACCCCTCCACTTT. The full variable domain, rest sourced from reference TRBV14 and TRBJ1-6, is EAGVTQFPSHSVIEKGQTVTLRCDPISGHDNLYWYRRVMGKEIKFLLHFVKESKQDESGMPNNRFLAERTGGTYSTLKVQPAELEDSGVYFCASSPSWDRGDSPLHFGNGTRLTVT.

This clone was counted between two and nine times. The chain uses TRBV6-6 and TRBJ2-1; D unresolved. The germline V gene encodes CDR1 MNHNY and CDR2 SVGAGI (reference sequence). Deletions cut 6 bases from V and 1 base from J, with 10 bases between. The CDR3 is made up of 14 amino acids. CDR3 sequence: CASSLRPSYNEQFF. The CDR3 region has the DNA TGTGCCAGCAGCCTCAGGCCGTCCTACAATGAGCAGTTCTTC.

This clone was observed a handful of times. The chain employs TRBV28 and TRBJ1-5; D is possibly TRBD1 (6 bases). Trimming stripped 5 bases from V and 5 bases from J, with 16 bases between. Germline V gene sequence: CDR1 MDHEN, CDR2 SYDVKM. The CDR3 spans 15 residues. CDR3 DNA sequence: TGTGCCAGCAGTCCGCCATTCCAGGGGTATCAGCCCCAGCATTTT. The encoded protein is CASSPPFQGYQPQHF. Full variable domain (remainder filled in from reference TRBV28 and TRBJ1-5): DVKVTQSSRYLVKRTGEKVFLECVQDMDHENMFWYRQDPGLGLRLIYFSYDVKMKEKGDIPEGYSVSREKKERFSLILESASTNQTSMYLCASSPPFQGYQPQHFGDGTRLSIL.

With regard to this clone: At the DNA level, this CDR3 is encoded by other sequences in the same sample as well. The chain carries TRBV18 and TRBJ2-7; no clear D gene. The CDR3 has 12 residues. Germline V CDR1 and CDR2: KGHSH, LQKENI. The germline V and J ends were trimmed by 6 bases and 1 base, with 7 bases remaining between them. DNA of the CDR3: TGTGCCAGCTCCCCCAATTCCTACGAGCAGTACGTC. This gives the protein CASSPNSYEQYV.

The chain carries TRBV6-6 and TRBJ1-5; D unresolved. The V end lost 6 bases, the J end lost 2 bases, and 14 bases lay between the germline ends. The CDR3 totals 15 residues. Germline assignment: CDR1 MNHNY and CDR2 SVGAGI (reference sequence). CDR3 protein: CASSFAGSGNQPQHF. In DNA, the CDR3 is TGTGCCAGCAGCTTCGCGGGTTCTGGCAATCAGCCCCAGCATTTT.

V and J are TRBV28 and TRBJ2-7; D unclear. Trimming took 2 bases from V and 2 from J, leaving 7 bases between them. In germline, CDR1 is MDHEN, CDR2 SYDVKM. This CDR3 has 13 residues. CDR3 residues: CASSLTSAYEQYV. CDR3 DNA sequence: TGTGCCAGCAGTTTAACCTCGGCCTACGAGCAGTACGTC.

The rearrangement uses TRBV18 and TRBJ2-3; TRBD1 agrees at 7 bases. Per the germline V gene, CDR1 is KGHSH and CDR2 is LQKENI. V trimming: 2 bases; J trimming: 5 bases; junction bases outside the gene matches: 4. There are 14 residues in the CDR3. The CDR3 region has the DNA TGTGCCAGCTCACCAAGAGGGGGCAGAGATACGCAGTATTTT. Its protein is CASSPRGGRDTQYF.

V usage is TRBV14 and J usage is TRBJ1-6; D might be TRBD1 (6 bases). The germline V and J ends were trimmed by 1 base and 6 bases, with 13 bases remaining between them. Germline-derived CDR1 and CDR2 are SGHDN and FVKESK. The length of the CDR3 is 16 residues. Here the CDR3 DNA reads TGTGCCAGCAGCCAAGCGCGGGGGCAGGTTAATTCACCCCTCCACTTT. It yields the protein CASSQARGQVNSPLHF.

This chain links TRBV5-1 with TRBJ2-2; possibly TRBD1 for D (6 bases). Trimming removed 1 base from V and 3 bases from J, with 13 bases in between. CDR1 and CDR2 (germline): SGHRS, YFSETQ. There are 16 residues in the CDR3. The CDR3 bases are TGCGCCAGCAGCTTGTTGACAGGTCGAGACACCGGGGAGCTGTTTTTT. Protein sequence: CASSLLTGRDTGELFF.

V gene TRBV18 combines with J gene TRBJ1-5; perhaps TRBD1 as D (6 bases). With 3 bases removed from V and 5 bases from J, the gap between germline ends came to 14 bases. The CDR3 is 15 amino acids. Germline V gene sequence: CDR1 KGHSH, CDR2 LQKENI. For the CDR3, the DNA is TGTGCCAGCTCACCCAATCAGGGGACGGATCAGCCCCAGCATTTT. Protein: CASSPNQGTDQPQHF.

This clone has a handful of counts. The chain carries TRBV19 and TRBJ1-2; D not certain. CDR3 size: 13 residues. Germline-derived CDR1 and CDR2 are LNHDA and SQIVND (reference sequence). Trimming removed 3 bases from V and 4 bases from J, with 9 bases in between. CDR3 in amino acids: CASSINRSYGYTF. The CDR3 bases are TGTGCCAGTAGTATTAACAGATCCTATGGCTACACCTTC.

The chain joins TRBV7-9 to TRBJ2-3, with 7 nucleotides matching TRBD2. This CDR3 is built from 16 residues. Trimming took 5 bases from V and 3 from J; bases not matched to a gene: 11. Per germline, CDR1 SEHNR and CDR2 FQNEAQ (reference sequence). CDR3 nucleotide sequence: TGTGCCAGCAGCCCCCTGGAGGGAGGGATAACAGATACGCAGTATTTT. This codes for CASSPLEGGITDTQYF.

V gene TRBV7-2 combines with J gene TRBJ2-2, with TRBD1 as a possible D gene (5 bases). Germline CDR1 and CDR2: SGHTA and FQGNSA. The CDR3 has 14 amino acids. Trimming removed 1 base from V and 8 bases from J, with 11 bases in between. CDR3 nucleotide sequence: TGTGCCAGCAGCTTAGAAGTAGGGGAAGGGGAGCTGTTTTTT. It translates to CASSLEVGEGELFF.

The J gene is TRBJ2-7, the V gene TRBV7-6; 7 bases match TRBD1. J lost 3 bases, V lost 5 bases, and 7 bases had no gene match. The CDR3 totals 14 residues. Per germline, CDR1 SGHVS and CDR2 FNYEAQ. The CDR3 DNA sequence: TGTGCCAGCAGCCCCGGACAGGTCCTCTACGAGCAGTACTTC. Its protein is CASSPGQVLYEQYF.

This clone was detected only once. V and J are TRBV2 and TRBJ2-1; 10 positions match TRBD1. The junction had 6 bases not matched to a gene; V was cut back by 5 bases and J by 2 bases. The CDR3 length is 16 residues. The germline V gene encodes CDR1 SNHLY and CDR2 FYNNEI. The CDR3 here is CASSTGTGDPYNEQFF. DNA of the CDR3: TGTGCCAGCAGTACGGGGACAGGGGATCCCTACAATGAGCAGTTCTTC.

Remarks on this clone: Other DNA sequences from this sample encode an identical CDR3 as well. The V and J genes are TRBV6-5 and TRBJ1-4, with TRBD1 matching 9 bases. Germline CDR1 is MNHEY and CDR2 is SVGAGI. The length of the CDR3 is 13 residues. J gave up 7 bases and V 6 bases, and 3 bases lay outside the gene matches. The CDR3 DNA reads as TGTGCCAGCAGGGGACAGGGTGGTGAAAAACTGTTTTTT. It yields the protein CASRGQGGEKLFF.

The genes are TRBV19 and TRBJ1-5, with 9 positions matching TRBD1. The germline V gene encodes CDR1 LNHDA and CDR2 SQIVND (reference sequence). The CDR3 is 16 residues long. The trim removed 5 bases at V and 7 bases at J, leaving 12 bases unmatched. The CDR3 protein is CASSPSGTGFEQPQHF. In nucleotides, the CDR3 is TGTGCCAGTAGTCCCTCCGGGACAGGGTTTGAGCAGCCCCAGCATTTT.

This sequence joins TRBV7-6 and TRBJ2-1, with a possible D match to TRBD1 (6 bases). Germline V gene data show CDR1 as SGHVS and CDR2 as FNYEAQ. Deletions cut 5 bases from V and 6 bases from J, with 14 bases between. The CDR3 loop spans 14 amino acids. CDR3 protein: CASSLEWGLNEQFF. The CDR3 DNA sequence: TGTGCCAGCAGCCTGGAGTGGGGGCTCAATGAGCAGTTCTTC.

The chain recombines TRBV2 with TRBJ2-1, with 11 bases lining up with TRBD2. The germline CDR1 and CDR2 sequences are SNHLY and FYNNEI. Germline trimming cut 8 bases from V and 4 bases from J; bases unmatched to any gene: 4. The CDR3 runs to 14 residues. CDR3 in amino acids: CASAGTSGYNEQFF. CDR3 bases: TGTGCCAGCGCCGGGACTAGCGGTTACAATGAGCAGTTCTTC.

This rearrangement joins TRBV21-1 to TRBJ2-7; the table assigns TRBD2, which was not confirmed against the DNA. TRBV21-1 is reported as a pseudogene. The CDR3 has 13 residues. The CDR3 spells CARRTLSSYEQYF. CDR3 sequence (DNA): TGTGCCAGACGGACTTTGAGCTCCTACGAGCAGTACTTC.

The rearrangement joins TRBV5-6 to TRBJ1-6; 8 nucleotides agree with TRBD1. The V and J ends lost 4 bases and 6 bases, in that order; junction bases with no gene match: 9. Germline CDR1 and CDR2: SGHDT and YYEEEE. This CDR3 contains 16 residues. The CDR3 reads CASSPNPGGINSPLHF. CDR3 sequence (DNA): TGTGCCAGCAGCCCGAACCCAGGGGGCATTAATTCACCCCTCCACTTT.

V and J are TRBV4-2 and TRBJ2-7, with D tentatively TRBD2 (6 bases). The CDR3 spans 15 residues. Germline V gives CDR1 LGHNA, CDR2 YNFKEQ. V gave up 0 bases and J gave up 2 bases, with 11 bases separating them. The CDR3 nucleotides are TGTGCCAGCAGCCAAGAAGCTCTAGCGCCCTACGAGCAGTACGTC. It codes for CASSQEALAPYEQYV.

In its sample, this clone was seen once. The chain couples TRBV27 to TRBJ2-2, with 8 bases lining up with TRBD2. This CDR3 is built from 15 residues. J was trimmed by 6 bases and V by 3 bases; bases with no gene match: 6. Germline assignment: CDR1 MNHEY and CDR2 SMNVEV (reference sequence). CDR3: CASSLSGSSAGELFF. The CDR3, as DNA: TGTGCCAGCAGTTTGAGCGGGAGCTCCGCCGGGGAGCTGTTTTTT.